This T cell receptor (beta chain) came from a study of control samples from healthy donors and cancer patients. Between the trimmed V and J ends, which lost 8 bases and 6 bases, there was a span of 14 bases. The length of the CDR3 is 13 residues. Germline CDR1 reads MNHEY; CDR2 reads SMNVEV (reference sequence). TCRdb keeps only in-frame clones here, not all; method: immunoSEQ multiplex PCR. The data hold fewer than 85,000 clones, with about nine tenths observed a single time. Sequencing was carried out using blood. J is TRBJ2-4 and V is TRBV27; TRBD1 is a possible D gene (6 bases). The sequence came from a man in his thirties or forties in good health. CDR3 in DNA: TGTGCCAGCGCCGTACAGGGACCAAACATTCAGTACTTC. This codes for CASAVQGPNIQYF.